Below, 10 T cell receptor beta chains from the same sample are listed, as sequenced in a study of T cells in Graves' hyperthyroidism and ophthalmopathy. Template material for amplifying TCR beta CDR3 regions consisted of RNA transcripts. The HTBI primer set drove a first-round RT-PCR of the TCR CDR3. MiXCR, applied by TCRdb to the multiplex PCR reads, yields one record per CDR3 protein. The table includes 480,000 or so distinct CDR3 sequences, 46% detected once. Sequencing was done on a sample of peripheral blood or thyroid tissue (not recorded which). The receptors here all came from an adult woman with Graves' disease, either hyperthyroidism or ophthalmopathy (not recorded which).

This clonotype has just a few counts. The chain has TRBV20-1 and TRBJ2-3, with 9 bases fitting TRBD2. Germline CDR1 reads DFQATT; CDR2 reads SNEGSKA (reference sequence). CDR3 length: 16 residues. With V trimmed by 3 bases and J by 3 bases, 10 bases remained unmatched. CDR3 sequence: CSASRQEREATDTQYF. CDR3 DNA sequence: TGCAGTGCTAGCCGCCAGGAGCGGGAGGCGACAGATACGCAGTATTTT.

V is TRBV10-3 and J is TRBJ2-5, with 13 nucleotides matching TRBD2. The V segment lost 10 bases and the J segment 2 bases; nucleotides outside the gene matches: 10. CDR1 and CDR2 from the germline V gene are ENHRY and SYGVKD. This CDR3 is built from 16 residues. The CDR3 nucleotides are TGTGCCAGCTCACCCCCGGGACTAGCGGGACAAGAGACCCAGTACTTC. This encodes CASSPPGLAGQETQYF.

This clonotype has ten or more counts. The rearrangement links TRBV20-1 to TRBJ1-1; possibly TRBD1 for D (5 bases). The ends were cut back, 3 bases at V and 0 bases at J, with 14 bases in the middle. CDR1 and CDR2 (germline): DFQATT, SNEGSKA (reference sequence). The CDR3 length is 15 residues. This CDR3 reads CSASTQGNMNTEAFF. CDR3 bases: TGCAGTGCTAGCACGCAGGGAAATATGAACACTGAAGCTTTCTTT.

The CDR3 here is CSVRTGGDQPQHF. The CDR3 DNA sequence: TGCAGCGTCCGGACAGGGGGGGATCAGCCCCAGCATTTT. The chain has TRBV29-1 and TRBJ1-5, with 10 bases fitting TRBD1. The V segment lost 6 bases and the J segment 5 bases; nucleotides outside the gene matches: 4. Germline V gives CDR1 SQVTM, CDR2 ANQGSEA. The CDR3 length is 13 residues. The full variable domain, with the rest looked up from reference TRBV29-1 and TRBJ1-5, is SAVISQKPSRDICQRGTSLTIQCQVDSQVTMMFWYRQQPGQSLTLIATANQGSEATYESGFVIDKFPISRPNLTFSTLTVSNMSPEDSSIYLCSVRTGGDQPQHFGDGTRLSIL.

This clonotype was seen repeatedly, ten times or more. This chain connects TRBV2 to TRBJ1-4, with a tentative D call TRBD1 (6 bases). The CDR3 loop spans 14 amino acids. Germline-derived CDR1 and CDR2 are SNHLY and FYNNEI. V lost 5 bases, J lost 3 bases, and 10 bases lay in between. In DNA form, the CDR3 reads TGTGCCAGCAGTATCCAGGGGCCTAATGAAAAACTGTTTTTT. Translating gives CASSIQGPNEKLFF. Filled out from reference TRBV2 and TRBJ1-4, the complete variable domain reads EPEVTQTPSHQVTQMGQEVILRCVPISNHLYFYWYRQILGQKVEFLVSFYNNEISEKSEIFDDQFSVERPDGSNFTLKIRSTKLEDSAMYFCASSIQGPNEKLFFGSGTQLSVL.

Notes on this clonotype: With a much larger clone just one base away, this may be a read error. The chain joins TRBV20-1 to TRBJ2-5; 8 nucleotides align to TRBD2. The last part of the DNA fits TRBJ2-7 better; the J call may be wrong. The CDR3 extends over 13 amino acids. Germline assignment: CDR1 DFQATT and CDR2 SNEGSKA (reference sequence). In DNA form, the CDR3 reads TGCAGTGCCTCGGCGGGGGGCTCCTGCGAGCAGTACTTC. Its translation: CSASAGGSCEQYF.

The rearrangement joins TRBV7-9 to TRBJ2-5, with D unclear. Trimming left V 6 bases short and J 2 bases short, with 19 bases between. Germline CDR1 reads SEHNR; CDR2 reads FQNEAQ (reference sequence). This CDR3 has 16 residues. CDR3 nucleotide sequence: TGTGCCAGCAGATCCGACTGGAACACCGGGCAAGAGACCCAGTACTTC. Amino acid sequence: CASRSDWNTGQETQYF.

The genes are TRBV5-1 and TRBJ1-5; D perhaps matches TRBD1 (5 bases). CDR1 and CDR2 (germline): SGHRS, YFSETQ. Trimming removed 0 bases from V and 4 bases from J, with 11 bases in between. The CDR3 extends over 15 amino acids. DNA of the CDR3: TGCGCCAGCAGCTTGGTGGGGGGTTTGAATCAGCCCCAGCATTTT. Its translation: CASSLVGGLNQPQHF.

The J gene is TRBJ1-1, the V gene TRBV7-2; 7 positions agree with TRBD1. The CDR3 has 14 residues. The germline CDR1 and CDR2 sequences are SGHTA and FQGNSA. The V gene end was trimmed by 10 bases and the J gene end by 1 base; junction bases not matched to a gene: 9. CDR3 nucleotides: TGTGCCATCCGAGTCGGGACAGCGAACACTGAAGCTTTCTTT. Translating it yields CAIRVGTANTEAFF. Full variable domain (outside the CDR3, taken from reference TRBV7-2 and TRBJ1-1): GAGVSQSPSNKVTEKGKDVELRCDPISGHTALYWYRQSLGQGLEFLIYFQGNSAPDKSGLPSDRFSAERTGGSVSTLTIQRTQQEDSAVYLCAIRVGTANTEAFFGQGTRLTVV.

This chain connects TRBV29-1 to TRBJ1-5, with D hard to call. This CDR3 is 12 amino acids long. Trimming pared 8 bases from V and 5 bases from J, leaving 13 bases between. Germline-derived CDR1 and CDR2 are SQVTM and ANQGSEA. CDR3 loop: CSLGGIDQPQHF. The CDR3 coding sequence is TGCAGCTTAGGAGGGATTGATCAGCCCCAGCATTTT. Full variable domain (rest looked up from reference TRBV29-1 and TRBJ1-5): SAVISQKPSRDICQRGTSLTIQCQVDSQVTMMFWYRQQPGQSLTLIATANQGSEATYESGFVIDKFPISRPNLTFSTLTVSNMSPEDSSIYLCSLGGIDQPQHFGDGTRLSIL.